A single TCR beta chain is shown here with its context. The repertoire was sequenced with immunoSEQ multiplex PCR; TCRdb's copy has only in-frame clones and lacks some. Among 55,000 to 80,000 clones listed, roughly 75% were seen once. The data are from a study of blood T cell repertoires in COVID-19. Study context: The United States, Italy and Spain were the sources of the acute and convalescent COVID-19 samples.

V lost 4 bases and J lost 3; bases outside the gene matches: 6. The CDR3 has 18 amino acids. Germline assignment: CDR1 SGHNT and CDR2 YENEEA. V usage is TRBV11-3 and J usage is TRBJ2-1, with 16 bases fitting TRBD2. The sequence came from a man aged 60 to 69 with COVID-19, enrolled during active disease. The sample comprised peripheral blood. In DNA form, the CDR3 reads TGTGCCAGCAGCTCCGGGACTAGCGGGGGGGCAAACTACAATGAGCAGTTCTTC. Translating it yields CASSSGTSGGANYNEQFF.